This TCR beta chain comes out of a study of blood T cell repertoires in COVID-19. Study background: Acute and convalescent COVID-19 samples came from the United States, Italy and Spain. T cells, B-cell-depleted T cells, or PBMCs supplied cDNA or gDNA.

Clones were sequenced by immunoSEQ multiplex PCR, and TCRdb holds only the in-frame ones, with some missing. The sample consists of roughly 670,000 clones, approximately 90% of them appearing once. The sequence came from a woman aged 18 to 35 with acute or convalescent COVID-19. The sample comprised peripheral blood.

CDR3 protein: CASSQGGTGASYGYTF. The CDR3 region has the DNA TGTGCCAGCAGCCAAGGAGGGACAGGAGCCTCCTATGGCTACACCTTC. The chain couples TRBV3-1 (or the pseudogene TRBV3-2) to TRBJ1-2, with 8 bases fitting TRBD1. The V gene end was trimmed by 1 base and the J gene end by 4 bases; junction bases not matched to a gene: 8. In germline, CDR1 is LGHDT, CDR2 YNNKEL (reference sequence). The CDR3 has 16 residues.